These T cell receptor beta chains were read from a single sample in a study of T cell changes during pregnancy in multiple sclerosis. Using immunoSEQ multiplex PCR, the repertoire was profiled, and TCRdb retains in-frame clones only, with some absent. Of 100,000 or so clones in the sample, about 90% were seen once. The sequences come from peripheral blood, collected after pregnancy. The receptors derive from a female donor with multiple sclerosis, enrolled in a pregnancy study. CDR3s leave out the opening cysteine and the closing phenylalanine or tryptophan.

length	V	J	CDR3
11	TRBV5-1	TRBJ1-1	ASSFTRGTEAF
13	TRBV15	TRBJ1-5	ATSRGFGFHQPQH
9	TRBV5-6	TRBJ2-7	ASSFSYEQY
13	TRBV5-4	TRBJ2-7	ASSLSGRASYEQY
13	TRBV5-1	TRBJ2-7	ASSGAEGVSYEQY
14	TRBV9	TRBJ1-1	ASSVGSDRETTEAF
14	TRBV4-3	TRBJ2-2	ASSLGTGGMTGELF
13	TRBV9	TRBJ2-1	ASSVSGSGGNEQF
14	TRBV5-4	TRBJ2-3	ASSWTSGGPTDTQY
11	TRBV10-3	TRBJ2-5	ATDRGRTETQY
13	TRBV11-2	TRBJ2-7	ASSLEASGGPMQY
12	TRBV27	TRBJ1-2	ASSLLVTEPHYT
12	TRBV5-6	TRBJ2-4	ASSLGQGKNIQY
14	TRBV5-1	TRBJ1-1	ASSLTGQGAGTEAF
11	TRBV28	TRBJ2-7	ASSPPTGNEQY
17	TRBV4-1	TRBJ2-2	ASSQRLLAESSNTGELF
12	TRBV19	TRBJ2-7	ASSSSGQPYEQY
13	TRBV5-6	TRBJ1-2	ASSPDRDTNYGYT
14	TRBV14	TRBJ1-4	ASSQGWTGAGEKLF
11	TRBV27	TRBJ1-1	ASSLGENTEAF
12	TRBV5-6	TRBJ2-7	ASSLRTGVSEQY
14	TRBV2	TRBJ2-7	ASSESIGDTPYEQY
12	TRBV11-3	TRBJ2-7	ASAGGVEFNEQY
11	TRBV18	TRBJ2-7	ASSLKISTEQY
14	TRBV18	TRBJ2-2	ASSPLLAGAAGELF
12	TRBV27	TRBJ1-1	ASSLSPGDTEAF
11	TRBV6-5	TRBJ2-3	ASRPIATPAQY
13	TRBV6-5	TRBJ1-1	ASSYSRGRDTEAF
13	TRBV19	TRBJ2-2	ASTVVAGYTGELF
12	TRBV5-1	TRBJ1-5	ASSLGDRNQPQH
11	TRBV7-9	TRBJ1-4	ATQGTMNEKLF
13	TRBV5-5	TRBJ2-1	ASSHGQGDYNEQF
15	TRBV7-9	TRBJ2-1	ASSPLAGYSSYNEQF
13	TRBV5-8	TRBJ1-2	ASSLESHRTAGYT
13	TRBV4-3	TRBJ1-4	ASSPRPGTGEKLF
14	TRBV29-1	TRBJ1-1	SVEGQGGRVSTEAF
10	TRBV29-1	TRBJ2-5	SVEGAGETQY
12	TRBV30	TRBJ1-5	AWTPRGGNQPQH
15	TRBV21-1	TRBJ2-5	ASSKTLAGGQLKTQY
11	TRBV6-5	TRBJ2-7	ASRRTSTYEQY
12	TRBV4-3	TRBJ2-7	ASSQAGGGYEQY
13	TRBV10-3	TRBJ2-7	AISDRRFSSYEQY
14	TRBV5-1	TRBJ2-1	ASSFPDRGMYNEQF
12	TRBV13	TRBJ2-5	ASSPGAGAETQY